Each of the 14 T cell receptor beta chains below was sequenced from the same sample in a study of cytomegalovirus exposure and HLA in healthy donors. PCR employed 60 Vbeta and 13 Jbeta primers. This table comes from immunoSEQ multiplex PCR, and its TCRdb copy is limited to in-frame clones, with some not included. Of 150,000 to 200,000 clones in the sample, over 70% are singletons; the top ten hold 1.2%. The sequenced sample was PBMCs. The receptors were sampled from a boy aged 2-15 years in good health and CMV-seronegative.

The rearrangement joins TRBV6-1 to TRBJ1-1; 9 nucleotides match TRBD1. The CDR3 sequence is 15 residues long. V was clipped by 6 bases and J by 6 bases; unmatched bases: 11. The germline V gene encodes CDR1 MNHNS and CDR2 SASEGT. This CDR3 is CASRFRDRDGAEAFF. For the CDR3, the DNA is TGTGCCAGCAGATTCAGGGACAGGGATGGGGCTGAAGCTTTCTTT.

J is TRBJ2-7 and V is TRBV29-1; 7 bases line up with TRBD2. Germline V lookup: CDR1 SQVTM, CDR2 ANQGSEA. The CDR3 covers 16 residues. Trimming removed 0 bases from V and 2 bases from J; junction bases left unmatched: 10. The CDR3 sequence: CSVEDQAASGTYEQYF. DNA of the CDR3: TGCAGCGTTGAAGATCAGGCAGCTAGCGGTACCTACGAGCAGTACTTC.

This clone has just one count. The rearrangement uses TRBV29-1 and TRBJ1-1; no definite D call. This CDR3 has 13 residues. V dropped 0 bases and J dropped 4 bases, with 9 bases sitting between them. Germline V gene data show CDR1 as SQVTM and CDR2 as ANQGSEA. This CDR3 reads CSVEEPGPTEAFF. CDR3 bases: TGCAGCGTTGAAGAACCGGGTCCCACTGAAGCTTTCTTT.

The rearrangement joins TRBV7-2 to TRBJ2-3; unclear D gene. Trimming stripped 5 bases from V and 0 bases from J, with 9 bases between. Germline assignment: CDR1 SGHTA and CDR2 FQGNSA. CDR3 length: 14 residues. CDR3 DNA: TGTGCCAGCAGCCCTCTTGAGAGCACAGATACGCAGTATTTT. This translates into CASSPLESTDTQYF.

This clone was observed a handful of times. The V gene is TRBV5-4, the J gene TRBJ1-2; perhaps TRBD1 as D (6 bases). Trimming removed 0 bases from V and 4 bases from J, with 7 bases in between. CDR3 length: 13 residues. The germline V gene encodes CDR1 SGHNT and CDR2 YYREEE (reference sequence). The CDR3: CASSLEGGYGYTF. The CDR3 DNA reads as TGTGCCAGCAGCTTGGAAGGGGGCTATGGCTACACCTTC.

As to this clone: One junction end disagrees with the germline gene, perhaps due to a read error. The chain recombines TRBV7-7 with TRBJ2-5; tentative D call: TRBD1 (7 bases). This CDR3 spans 19 amino acids. CDR1 is SSHAT and CDR2 is FNYEAQ in the germline V gene (reference sequence). CDR3 nucleotide sequence: TGTGCTAGCAGCTTAGGTGTTCAACGTGGAAGACAGGGAGGAGGGACCCAGTACTTC. Encoded protein: CASSLGVQRGRQGGGTQYF.

The CDR3 loop reads CASSLAGIAGPNEQFF. The DNA for the CDR3 is TGTGCCAGCAGCTTGGCCGGGATAGCGGGACCCAATGAGCAGTTCTTC. V is TRBV5-4 and J is TRBJ2-1; 8 bases are a match to TRBD2. CDR1 is SGHNT and CDR2 is YYREEE in the germline V gene (reference sequence). J gave up 6 bases and V 0 bases, and 8 bases lay outside the gene matches. This CDR3 contains 16 residues.

The chain combines TRBV11-2 with TRBJ1-2, with a tentative D call TRBD1 (6 bases). The CDR3 covers 14 residues. Germline lookup yields CDR1 SGHAT and CDR2 FQNNGV. With 5 bases removed from V and 3 bases from J, the gap between germline ends came to 13 bases. The CDR3 here is CASSPGQFHYGYTF. The CDR3 nucleotides are TGTGCCAGCAGCCCAGGACAGTTCCACTATGGCTACACCTTC.

The chain combines TRBV5-3 with TRBJ2-7; 7 nucleotides agree with TRBD2. TRBV5-3 is flagged as an ORF with uncertain function. The CDR3 runs 20 residues. V shed 3 bases and J 4 bases; nucleotides not matched to a gene: 25. The CDR3 loop is CARSWGLSGGPPHYQYEQYF. CDR3 coding DNA: TGTGCCAGAAGCTGGGGACTATCGGGAGGCCCCCCCCACTACCAATACGAGCAGTACTTC.

The CDR3 spells CSVAGRETYEQYF. The DNA of the CDR3 is TGCAGCGTTGCAGGCAGAGAGACCTACGAGCAGTACTTC. The chain is built from TRBV29-1 and TRBJ2-7; D unclear. CDR1 and CDR2 from the germline V gene are SQVTM and ANQGSEA. Trimming shortened V by 4 bases and J by 2 bases, and 12 bases separated the two germline ends. This CDR3 has 13 residues.

The CDR3 protein is CASSSGGYTEAFF. CDR3 DNA sequence: TGTGCCAGCAGCTCGGGGGGGTACACTGAAGCTTTCTTT. The chain carries TRBV6-5 and TRBJ1-1, with D possibly being TRBD1 (5 bases). The V end lost 6 bases, the J end lost 3 bases, and 11 bases lay between the germline ends. This CDR3 spans 13 amino acids. CDR1 is MNHEY and CDR2 is SVGAGI in the germline V gene.

This chain joins TRBV7-8 and TRBJ1-1; D unclear. CDR1 and CDR2 (germline): SGHVS, FQNEAQ. The CDR3 sequence is 15 residues long. V was pared by 1 base and J by 4 bases, with 13 bases between. The CDR3 DNA sequence: TGTGCCAGCAGCTTAGTTTCCGGGTTAGGCACTGAAGCTTTCTTT. Residues: CASSLVSGLGTEAFF.

The rearrangement uses TRBV4-3 and TRBJ2-3; TRBD2 matches at 8 bases. The CDR3 contains 15 residues. V lost 4 bases to trimming and J lost 1 base; unmatched junction nucleotides: 4. The V gene's germline CDR1 is LGHNA and CDR2 YSLEER. For the CDR3, the DNA is TGCGCCAGCAGCCCGGGACTAGATCGCACAGATACGCAGTATTTT. It is translated as CASSPGLDRTDTQYF.

This clone has only one observation. J is TRBJ2-1 and V is TRBV11-3, with D unclear. Germline V CDR1 and CDR2: SGHNT, YENEEA. This CDR3 spans 14 amino acids. Trimming removed 2 bases at V and 3 bases at J, with 8 bases between. The CDR3 DNA reads TGTGCCAGCAGCTTATCTTCCCGCTACAATGAGCAGTTCTTC. It is translated as CASSLSSRYNEQFF. Supplemented by reference TRBV11-3 and TRBJ2-1, the full variable domain reads EAGVVQSPRYKIIEKKQPVAFWCNPISGHNTLYWYLQNLGQGPELLIRYENEEAVDDSQLPKDRFSAERLKGVDSTLKIQPAELGDSAVYLCASSLSSRYNEQFFGPGTRLTVL.